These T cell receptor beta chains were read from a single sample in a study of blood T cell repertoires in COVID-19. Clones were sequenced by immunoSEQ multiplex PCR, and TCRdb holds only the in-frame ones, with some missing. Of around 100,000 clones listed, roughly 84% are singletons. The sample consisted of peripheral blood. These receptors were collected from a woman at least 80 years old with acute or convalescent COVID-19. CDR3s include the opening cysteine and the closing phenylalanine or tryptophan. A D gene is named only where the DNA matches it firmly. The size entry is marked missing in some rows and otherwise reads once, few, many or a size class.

cdr3_nt: TGTGCCAGCAGCTTAGCTGTTCAGAACTATGGCTACACCTTC
cdr3_aa: CASSLAVQNYGYTF
d_call: -
cdr3_length: 14
j_call: TRBJ1-2
clone_size: -
v_call: TRBV11-2

cdr3_nt: TGTGCCAGCAGTTCTTTAGCGGGGGTACACAATGAGCAGTTCTTC
cdr3_aa: CASSSLAGVHNEQFF
d_call: TRBD2
cdr3_length: 15
j_call: TRBJ2-1
clone_size: once
v_call: TRBV6-2/TRBV6-3

cdr3_nt: TGTGCCAGCAGCTTATCTAGCGGGGGGAGCACCACAGATACGCAGTATTTT
cdr3_aa: CASSLSSGGSTTDTQYF
d_call: TRBD2
cdr3_length: 17
j_call: TRBJ2-3
clone_size: -
v_call: TRBV5-5

cdr3_nt: TGTGCCAGCTCACCACAGACAGGGGAAGTTCCAAACACTGAAGCTTTCTTT
cdr3_aa: CASSPQTGEVPNTEAFF
d_call: TRBD1
cdr3_length: 17
j_call: TRBJ1-1
clone_size: -
v_call: TRBV18

cdr3_nt: TGTGCCAGCCGTTTTGGCAATCAGCCCCAGCATTTT
cdr3_aa: CASRFGNQPQHF
d_call: -
cdr3_length: 12
j_call: TRBJ1-5
clone_size: -
v_call: TRBV5-8

cdr3_nt: TGCAGCGTTAGGGACAGACTGAACACTGAAGCTTTCTTT
cdr3_aa: CSVRDRLNTEAFF
d_call: TRBD1
cdr3_length: 13
j_call: TRBJ1-1
clone_size: -
v_call: TRBV29-1

cdr3_nt: TGTGCCAGCAGCGTCTCCCCGGGACAGGGGGCAGGGGAGCAGTACTTC
cdr3_aa: CASSVSPGQGAGEQYF
d_call: TRBD1
cdr3_length: 16
j_call: TRBJ2-7
clone_size: -
v_call: TRBV9

cdr3_nt: TGTGCCAGCAGTGAAGTGCAGGGTGTGTTCTTC
cdr3_aa: CASSEVQGVFF
d_call: -
cdr3_length: 11
j_call: TRBJ2-1
clone_size: -
v_call: TRBV2

cdr3_nt: TGTGCCAGCAGTGCCCGGACTGGGAACACCGGGGAGCTGTTTTTT
cdr3_aa: CASSARTGNTGELFF
d_call: -
cdr3_length: 15
j_call: TRBJ2-2
clone_size: -
v_call: TRBV2

cdr3_nt: TGCGCCAGCAAGGTCCAGGGACAGGGTTTAGGAGGCTACACCTTC
cdr3_aa: CASKVQGQGLGGYTF
d_call: TRBD1
cdr3_length: 15
j_call: TRBJ1-2
clone_size: -
v_call: TRBV23-1

cdr3_nt: TGTGCCACCAGCAGAGAGACAGGGGCACCTGAAGCTTTCTTT
cdr3_aa: CATSRETGAPEAFF
d_call: TRBD1
cdr3_length: 14
j_call: TRBJ1-1
clone_size: -
v_call: TRBV15

cdr3_nt: TGTGCCAGCAGCCACGAGGGGGTCGACTATGGCTACACCTTC
cdr3_aa: CASSHEGVDYGYTF
d_call: -
cdr3_length: 14
j_call: TRBJ1-2
clone_size: -
v_call: TRBV3-1/TRBV3-2

cdr3_nt: TGTGCCAGCAGCCGGACAGGGGCTACGAATTCACCCCTCCACTTT
cdr3_aa: CASSRTGATNSPLHF
d_call: TRBD1
cdr3_length: 15
j_call: TRBJ1-6
clone_size: -
v_call: TRBV5-5

cdr3_nt: TGTGCCAGCAGCTTGGGACTTAACTACGAGCAGTACTTC
cdr3_aa: CASSLGLNYEQYF
d_call: -
cdr3_length: 13
j_call: TRBJ2-7
clone_size: -
v_call: TRBV7-3

cdr3_nt: TGTGCCAGCAGCTTAGTGTCAGGGGTCAATCAGCCCCAGCATTTT
cdr3_aa: CASSLVSGVNQPQHF
d_call: -
cdr3_length: 15
j_call: TRBJ1-5
clone_size: -
v_call: TRBV7-9

cdr3_nt: TGTGCCAGCAGAGTGGGACAGACGAACACCGGGGAGCTGTTTTTT
cdr3_aa: CASRVGQTNTGELFF
d_call: TRBD1
cdr3_length: 15
j_call: TRBJ2-2
clone_size: -
v_call: TRBV9

cdr3_nt: TGCGCCAGCAGCCCCCACTCCTTGGGAGTTAATGAAAAACTGTTTTTT
cdr3_aa: CASSPHSLGVNEKLFF
d_call: -
cdr3_length: 16
j_call: TRBJ1-4
clone_size: -
v_call: TRBV4-1

cdr3_nt: TGTGCCAGGGACGAAGGGGGCGGATACTACGAGCAGTACTTC
cdr3_aa: CARDEGGGYYEQYF
d_call: TRBD1
cdr3_length: 14
j_call: TRBJ2-7
clone_size: -
v_call: TRBV14

cdr3_nt: TGTGCCAGCAAGTCTAGCGGAAGCACAGATACGCAGTATTTT
cdr3_aa: CASKSSGSTDTQYF
d_call: TRBD2
cdr3_length: 14
j_call: TRBJ2-3
clone_size: -
v_call: TRBV2

cdr3_nt: TGTGCCAGCAGCTTGGGGACTATTAGGTCTGGAAACACCATATATTTT
cdr3_aa: CASSLGTIRSGNTIYF
d_call: -
cdr3_length: 16
j_call: TRBJ1-3
clone_size: -
v_call: TRBV5-8

cdr3_nt: TGTGCCAGCAGCAACAGGGCCCTGGAGACCCAGTACTTC
cdr3_aa: CASSNRALETQYF
d_call: -
cdr3_length: 13
j_call: TRBJ2-5
clone_size: -
v_call: TRBV28

cdr3_nt: TGCGCCAGCAGTGAGCTAGTTTACAATGAGCAGTTCTTC
cdr3_aa: CASSELVYNEQFF
d_call: -
cdr3_length: 13
j_call: TRBJ2-1
clone_size: -
v_call: TRBV10-1